The 3 T cell receptor beta chains presented below share a single source sample, sequenced in a study of T cell responses to AZD1222 COVID-19 vaccine. Generated by immunoSEQ multiplex PCR, the TCRdb table keeps only in-frame clones and is missing some. Of 90,000 to 150,000 clones in the sample, 70% to 90% were seen once. The starting material was peripheral blood, obtained on day 0 of AZD1222 vaccination. The receptor source for this set is an adult in good health.

The rearrangement links TRBV5-1 to TRBJ2-1, with 12 bases matching TRBD2. The V segment lost 4 bases and the J segment 9 bases; nucleotides outside the gene matches: 5. CDR3 length equals 14 residues. Germline CDR1 is SGHRS and CDR2 is YFSETQ. The CDR3 spells CASSQGLAGVEQFF. The DNA of the CDR3 is TGCGCCAGCAGCCAGGGACTAGCGGGCGTTGAGCAGTTCTTC.

The V gene is TRBV6-1, the J gene TRBJ1-5; D ambiguous. The CDR3 consists of 15 residues. Germline CDR1 and CDR2: MNHNS and SASEGT. V lost 2 bases to trimming and J lost 9 bases, with 17 bases between them. Written as DNA, the CDR3 is TGTGCCAGCAGTGAAACGAGGTGGTCTATCGGGCCCCAGCATTTT. Translation gives CASSETRWSIGPQHF.

The chain links TRBV7-3 to TRBJ2-7; weak D call: TRBD2 (6 bases). The V gene lost 9 bases and the J gene lost 5 bases, with 26 bases spanning the gap. CDR1 and CDR2 (germline): SGHTA, FQGTGA. The CDR3 covers 16 residues. CDR3: CASADSGTAGYDEQYF. Written as DNA, the CDR3 is TGTGCCAGTGCTGATTCAGGGACTGCAGGATACGACGAGCAGTACTTC.